This is a list of T cell receptor beta chains from one sample in a study of graft-versus-host responses after intestinal transplantation. Libraries were prepared by immunoSEQ multiplex PCR; TCRdb keeps only in-frame clonotypes and omits some of them. The data show some 26,000 clones, around 94% seen once. Sequencing used PBMCs, obtained 156 days after intestinal transplant. These receptors all stem from a human patient who received an intestinal transplant, so some T cells may come from the graft donor. Both conserved end residues are part of each CDR3. The order of the fields is D gene, J gene, clone size, V gene, CDR3 DNA, CDR3 protein. A D gene is named only where the DNA matches it firmly. Clone size is stated in some rows and not others, as once, few, many or a class when expanded.

.	TRBJ2-2	.	TRBV7-9	TGTGCCAGCAGCTTAGGGGGCCCAAACACCGGGGAGCTGTTTTTT	CASSLGGPNTGELFF
TRBD1	TRBJ2-5	.	TRBV7-9	TGTGCCAGCAGCTTTCCGAAGAGGGGACAGGACCAAGAGACCCAGTACTTC	CASSFPKRGQDQETQYF
TRBD2	TRBJ2-7	.	TRBV6-6	TGTGCCAGCAGTCCCGCTAGCGGGGGGACCTACGAGCAGTACTTC	CASSPASGGTYEQYF
.	TRBJ2-3	.	TRBV5-1	TGCGCCAGCAGCTTGTTTCCAGCCACAGATACGCAGTATTTT	CASSLFPATDTQYF
.	TRBJ2-4	once	TRBV18	TGTGCCAGCTCACGTATGCAGTACTTC	CASSRMQYF
.	TRBJ1-1	.	TRBV27	TGTGCCAGCAGTTTAAACAGGGCTTTGAACACTGAAGCTTTCTTT	CASSLNRALNTEAFF
.	TRBJ2-4	.	TRBV28	TGTGCCAGCAGTTATCTTTCCTGGCGTGGGGATTCGGGTAAAAACATTCAGTACTTC	CASSYLSWRGDSGKNIQYF
.	TRBJ1-1	once	TRBV9	TGTGCCAGCAGCGTAGCTTTCCTGAACACTGAAGCTTTCTTT	CASSVAFLNTEAFF
.	TRBJ2-4	.	TRBV4-1	TGCGCCAGCAGCCAAGTTTTTGAGGGATGGCTAGCCAAAAACATTCAGTACTTC	CASSQVFEGWLAKNIQYF
.	TRBJ1-1	.	TRBV19	TGTGCCAGTAGTATCTCAAGGGTAGGGAACACTGAAGCTTTCTTT	CASSISRVGNTEAFF
.	TRBJ2-3	once	TRBV7-9	TGTGCCAGCAGCCGGGACACCAGCACAGATACGCAGTATTTT	CASSRDTSTDTQYF
.	TRBJ2-1	.	TRBV5-6	TGTGCCAGCAGCTCCTTTTCTGGAGATGAGCAGTTCTTC	CASSSFSGDEQFF
.	TRBJ2-6	.	TRBV7-2	TGTGCCAGCAGCTTAGGCGCCTTGCCCTCTGGGGCCAACGTCCTGACTTTC	CASSLGALPSGANVLTF
TRBD2	TRBJ2-1	.	TRBV28	TGTGCCAGCACCTTAACCGGACTAGCGGGAGGGCATGAGCAGTTCTTC	CASTLTGLAGGHEQFF
TRBD2	TRBJ2-7	.	TRBV18	TGTGCCAGCTCACCACCATCGATGGCGGGGGGAAGCGAGCAGTACTTC	CASSPPSMAGGSEQYF
.	TRBJ2-7	.	TRBV28	TGTGCCAGCACAGTTTTGATGACAGGATCCTACGAGCAGTACTTC	CASTVLMTGSYEQYF
TRBD1	TRBJ1-2	.	TRBV18	TGTGCCAGCTCACCGGGGACAGGGCATTATGGCTACACCTTC	CASSPGTGHYGYTF
TRBD1	TRBJ1-1	.	TRBV7-8	TGTGCCAGCAGCTTTCCCGGGACAGGGGAGGACACTGAAGCTTTCTTT	CASSFPGTGEDTEAFF
TRBD1	TRBJ2-2	.	TRBV11-1	TGTGCCAGCAGCTCCCGACAGGGGGCCGGGGAGCTGTTTTTT	CASSSRQGAGELFF
.	TRBJ1-1	.	TRBV12-1	TGTGCCAGCAGCTTTATGACCCCATATGCTGAAGCTTTCTTT	CASSFMTPYAEAFF
.	TRBJ2-1	.	TRBV4-3	TGCGCCAGCAGCCAAGATTGGCCTAGGAACAATGAGCAGTTCTTC	CASSQDWPRNNEQFF
.	TRBJ2-1	.	TRBV7-3	TGTGCCAGCAGCTTAACTAGCAACTCCTACAATGAGCAGTTCTTC	CASSLTSNSYNEQFF
.	TRBJ2-1	once	TRBV4-1	TGCGCCAGCAGCCAAGGCAGGAGCTCCTACAATGAGCAGTTCTTC	CASSQGRSSYNEQFF
TRBD1	TRBJ1-5	.	TRBV7-6	TGTGCCAGCAGCTTATTCCCCAGGGGGAAATTCGATCAGCCCCAGCATTTT	CASSLFPRGKFDQPQHF
TRBD2	TRBJ2-5	.	TRBV13	TGTGCCAGCAGCTTATTTTTACGGGAGGGCCTTGGGGAGACCCAGTACTTC	CASSLFLREGLGETQYF
.	TRBJ2-3	.	TRBV28	TGTGCCAGCAGTCTCACAGATACGCAGTATTTT	CASSLTDTQYF
.	TRBJ2-2	.	TRBV27	TGTGCCAGCAGTATACTAGAAACCGGGGAGCTGTTTTTT	CASSILETGELFF
TRBD2	TRBJ2-2	.	TRBV19	TGTGCCAGTAGTCCCCTAAGTGGGACTAGAGGTACCGGGGAGCTGTTTTTT	CASSPLSGTRGTGELFF
TRBD2	TRBJ2-2	.	TRBV7-2	TGTGCCAGCAGCTTGTGGACTAGCGGGAGTAACACCGGGGAGCTGTTTTTT	CASSLWTSGSNTGELFF
TRBD2	TRBJ2-1	.	TRBV6-6	TGTGCCAGCAGTTGGGAGCTGCGGGAGAGTAAGTATGAGCAGTTCTTC	CASSWELRESKYEQFF
.	TRBJ2-5	.	TRBV6-1	TGTGCCAGCAGTTCCCGAGAGACCCAGTACTTC	CASSSRETQYF
.	TRBJ2-3	.	TRBV5-8	TGTGCCAGCAGCTTCTCTAGTTCAGATACGCAGTATTTT	CASSFSSSDTQYF
.	TRBJ1-1	.	TRBV19	TGTGCCAGTAGTATACTAGCGGGGGCCACTGAAGCTTTCTTT	CASSILAGATEAFF
.	TRBJ1-4	.	TRBV4-1	TGCGCCAGCAGCCAAGTAGGCGGGTTGGAAAAACTGTTTTTT	CASSQVGGLEKLFF
.	TRBJ1-1	.	TRBV6-5	TGTGCCAGCACCGTTACGGGTCAGGGTACTGAAGCTTTCTTT	CASTVTGQGTEAFF
.	TRBJ2-2	.	TRBV27	TGTGCCAGCAGCTCACGCGGGGAGCTGTTTTTT	CASSSRGELFF
.	TRBJ2-6	.	TRBV2	TGTGCCAGCAGGTCGTTAGACCCGACTGGGAGGGCCAACGTCCTGACTTTC	CASRSLDPTGRANVLTF
TRBD2	TRBJ2-1	.	TRBV30	TGTGCCTGGACCTGGGGGGGCTCCTACAATGAGCAGTTCTTC	CAWTWGGSYNEQFF
.	TRBJ2-7	.	TRBV5-6	TGTGCCAGCAGCGACAGTGGGTTCGGGCAGTACTTC	CASSDSGFGQYF
TRBD1	TRBJ2-7	.	TRBV10-2	TGCGCCAGCAGGTCCGGGACAGGCAGCTACGAGCAGTACTTC	CASRSGTGSYEQYF